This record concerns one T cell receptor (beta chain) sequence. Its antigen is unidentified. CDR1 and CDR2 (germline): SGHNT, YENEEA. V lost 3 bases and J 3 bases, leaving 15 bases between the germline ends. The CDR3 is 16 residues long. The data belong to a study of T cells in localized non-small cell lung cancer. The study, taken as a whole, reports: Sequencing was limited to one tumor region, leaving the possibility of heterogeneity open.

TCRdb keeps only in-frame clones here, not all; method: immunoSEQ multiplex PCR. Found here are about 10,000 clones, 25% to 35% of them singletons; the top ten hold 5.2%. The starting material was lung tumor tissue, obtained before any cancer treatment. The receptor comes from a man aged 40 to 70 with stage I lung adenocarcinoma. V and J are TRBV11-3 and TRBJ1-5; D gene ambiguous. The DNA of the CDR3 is TGTGCCAGCAGCTTGTGGCTGCCAGGTGCCAATCAGCCCCAGCATTTT. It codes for CASSLWLPGANQPQHF.